This T cell receptor beta chain was documented in a study of patients and donors after allogeneic stem cell transplantation (dated by TCRdb to 2018 to 2021). The CDR3 covers 14 residues, taking in both the cysteine and the phenylalanine. The CDR3 DNA has 42 bases and is translated from base 1. The germline V end is reduced by 1 base and the J end by 8 bases; junction bases left unmatched: 0. CDR1 and CDR2 were assigned from the germline V gene (reference sequence) as DFQATT and SNEGSKA. This clonotype was recorded many times. Its target antigen remains unknown. No base quality values were provided; no much bigger clone lies one nucleotide off. The method behind the library was RT-PCR. Sequencing took place on a NextSeq 550. TCRdb itself trimmed the public reads at Q25 with fastp, ran MiXCR and retained productive beta chains. A single entry per CDR3 protein holds the most common genes and DNA from its merged rows. Recorded for this sample are about 31,000 distinct CDR3 sequences; 6.8% of them occurred a single time. About 35% of the sample comes from the top ten.

This sequence was found in a human donor who was either an allogeneic HSCT recipient or a stem cell or donor lymphocyte infusion donor (not recorded which). It is not recorded whose cells these are; they may come from a transplant donor. The sequenced sample consisted of blood, either unsorted or a sorted T cell fraction (not recorded which). The chain was built from TRBV20-1 and TRBJ2-1; 15 central nucleotides agree with TRBD2. The bases read TGCAGTGCTAGAGGGACTAGCGGGAGGGATGAGCAGTTCTTC. Translated, this is CSARGTSGRDEQFF.